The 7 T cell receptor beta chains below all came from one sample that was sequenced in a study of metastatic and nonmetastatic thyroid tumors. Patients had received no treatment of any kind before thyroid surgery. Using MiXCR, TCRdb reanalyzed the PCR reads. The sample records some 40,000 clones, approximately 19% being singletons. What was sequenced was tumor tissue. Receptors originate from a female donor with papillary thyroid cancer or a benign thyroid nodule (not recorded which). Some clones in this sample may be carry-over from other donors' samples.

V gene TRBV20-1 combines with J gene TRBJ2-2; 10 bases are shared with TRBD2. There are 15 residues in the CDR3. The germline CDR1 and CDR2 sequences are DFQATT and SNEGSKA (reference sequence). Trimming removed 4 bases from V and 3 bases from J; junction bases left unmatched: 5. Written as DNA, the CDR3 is TGCAGTGCTATAAAGCGGGAGGGTTACACCGGGGAGCTGTTTTTT. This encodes CSAIKREGYTGELFF.

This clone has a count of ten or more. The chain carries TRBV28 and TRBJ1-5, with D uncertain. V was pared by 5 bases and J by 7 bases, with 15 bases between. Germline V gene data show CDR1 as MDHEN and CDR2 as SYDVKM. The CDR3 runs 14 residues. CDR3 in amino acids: CASSPGRPHQPQHF. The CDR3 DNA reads TGTGCCAGCAGTCCGGGCCGGCCCCACCAGCCCCAGCATTTT.

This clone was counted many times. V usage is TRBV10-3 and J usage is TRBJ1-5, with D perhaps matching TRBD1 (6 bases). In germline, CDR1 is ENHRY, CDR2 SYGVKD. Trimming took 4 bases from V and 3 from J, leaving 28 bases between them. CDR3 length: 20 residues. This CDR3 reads CAISANPRGGADWLNQPQHF. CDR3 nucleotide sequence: TGTGCCATCAGTGCAAACCCCCGGGGGGGGGCTGACTGGCTCAATCAGCCCCAGCATTTT.

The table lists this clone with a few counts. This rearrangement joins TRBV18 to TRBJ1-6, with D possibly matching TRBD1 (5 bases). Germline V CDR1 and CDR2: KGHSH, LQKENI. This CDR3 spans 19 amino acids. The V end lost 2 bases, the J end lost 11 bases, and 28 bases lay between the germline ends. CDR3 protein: CASSPSPLAWDERNPPLHF. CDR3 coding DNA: TGTGCCAGCTCACCATCCCCCCTAGCCTGGGACGAGAGGAATCCACCCCTCCACTTT.

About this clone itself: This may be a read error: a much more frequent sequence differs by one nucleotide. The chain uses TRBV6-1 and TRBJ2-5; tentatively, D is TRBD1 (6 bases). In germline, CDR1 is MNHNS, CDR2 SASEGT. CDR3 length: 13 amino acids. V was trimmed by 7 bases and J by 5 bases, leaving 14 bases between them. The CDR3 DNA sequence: TGTGCCAGCATCTCACAGGGTCGGGAGACCCAGTACTTC. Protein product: CASISQGRETQYF.

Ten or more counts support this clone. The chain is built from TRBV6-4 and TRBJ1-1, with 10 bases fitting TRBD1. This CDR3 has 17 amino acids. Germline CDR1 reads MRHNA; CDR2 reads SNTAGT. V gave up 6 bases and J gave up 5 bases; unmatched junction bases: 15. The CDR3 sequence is CASSVLYETGGETEAFF. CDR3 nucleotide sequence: TGTGCCAGCAGCGTACTGTACGAGACAGGGGGCGAAACTGAAGCTTTCTTT.

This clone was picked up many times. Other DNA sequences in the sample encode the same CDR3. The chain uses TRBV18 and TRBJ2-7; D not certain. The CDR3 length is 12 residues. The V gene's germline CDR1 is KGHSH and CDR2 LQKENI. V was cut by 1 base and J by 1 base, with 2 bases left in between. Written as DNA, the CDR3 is TGTGCCAGCTCACCACAATCCTACGAGCAGTACTTC. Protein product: CASSPQSYEQYF. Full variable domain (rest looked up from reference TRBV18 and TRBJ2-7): NAGVMQNPRHLVRRRGQEARLRCSPMKGHSHVYWYRQLPEEGLKFMVYLQKENIIDESGMPKERFSAEFPKEGPSILRIQQVVRGDSAAYFCASSPQSYEQYFGPGTRLTVT.